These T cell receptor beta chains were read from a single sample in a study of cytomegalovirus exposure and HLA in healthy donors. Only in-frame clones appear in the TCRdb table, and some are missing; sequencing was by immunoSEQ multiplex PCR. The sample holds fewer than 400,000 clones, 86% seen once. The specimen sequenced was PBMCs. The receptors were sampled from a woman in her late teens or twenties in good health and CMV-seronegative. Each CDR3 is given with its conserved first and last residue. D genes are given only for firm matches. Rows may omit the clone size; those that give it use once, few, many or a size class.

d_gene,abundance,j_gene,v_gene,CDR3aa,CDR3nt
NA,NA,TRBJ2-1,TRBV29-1,CSVFSRGSYNEQFF,TGCAGCGTTTTTTCGAGAGGATCCTACAATGAGCAGTTCTTC
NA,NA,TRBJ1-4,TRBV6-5,CASKGEGFNEKLFF,TGTGCCAGCAAAGGGGAAGGGTTCAATGAAAAACTGTTTTTT
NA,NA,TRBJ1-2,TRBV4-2,CASSQDGGYTF,TGTGCCAGCAGCCAAGACGGTGGCTACACCTTC
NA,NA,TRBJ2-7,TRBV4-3,CASSHPRRFRGYEQYF,TGCGCCAGCAGCCACCCTCGGAGATTCCGCGGCTACGAGCAGTACTTC
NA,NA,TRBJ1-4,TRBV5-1,CASSLGQDNEKLFF,TGCGCCAGCAGCTTGGGGCAGGATAATGAAAAACTGTTTTTT
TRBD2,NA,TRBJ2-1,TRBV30,CAWSGLAGGRGHEQFF,TGTGCCTGGAGTGGACTAGCGGGAGGCAGAGGCCATGAGCAGTTCTTC
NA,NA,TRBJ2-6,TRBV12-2,CASRLGGPGLRRSSGANVLTF,TGTGCAAGTCGCTTAGGGGGACCGGGACTAAGGAGGAGCTCTGGGGCCAACGTCCTGACTTTC
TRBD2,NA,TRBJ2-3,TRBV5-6,CASSSRLGGGRAGTDTQYF,TGTGCCAGCAGCTCCAGGCTGGGTGGCGGGAGGGCCGGCACAGATACGCAGTATTTT
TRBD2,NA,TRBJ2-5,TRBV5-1,CASSFGVDAGGPNEETQYF,TGCGCCAGCAGCTTCGGGGTAGACGCGGGAGGGCCTAATGAAGAGACCCAGTACTTC
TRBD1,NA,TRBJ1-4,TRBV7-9,CAGGTDNEKLFF,TGTGCCGGCGGGACAGATAATGAAAAACTGTTTTTT
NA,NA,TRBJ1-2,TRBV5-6,CASSLWESYGYTF,TGTGCCAGCAGCTTGTGGGAGAGCTATGGCTACACCTTC
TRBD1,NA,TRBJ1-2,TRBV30,CAWSVQGYGYTF,TGTGCCTGGAGTGTACAGGGGTATGGCTACACCTTC
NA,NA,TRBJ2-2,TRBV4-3,CASSQGTTVNTGELFF,TGCGCCAGCAGCCAAGGTACGACAGTTAACACCGGGGAGCTGTTTTTT
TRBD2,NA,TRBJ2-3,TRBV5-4,CASSSGVGTSGRLGTDTQYF,TGTGCCAGCAGCTCCGGCGTCGGGACTAGCGGGAGATTAGGCACAGATACGCAGTATTTT
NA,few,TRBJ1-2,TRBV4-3,CASSQGLLQGGYGYTF,TGCGCCAGCAGCCAAGGCTTACTACAGGGTGGCTATGGCTACACCTTC
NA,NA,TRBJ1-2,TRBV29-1,CSVAGAPANYGYTF,TGCAGCGTTGCTGGGGCCCCTGCTAACTATGGCTACACCTTC
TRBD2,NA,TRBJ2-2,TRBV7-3,CASSPSGINTGELFF,TGTGCCAGCAGCCCGAGCGGGATAAACACCGGGGAGCTGTTTTTT
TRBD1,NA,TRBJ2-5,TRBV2,CASRQGVGETQYF,TGTGCCAGCAGACAGGGGGTGGGTGAGACCCAGTACTTC
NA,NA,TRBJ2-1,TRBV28,CASGQGGLTKYNEQFF,TGTGCCAGCGGCCAGGGGGGTCTAACTAAATACAATGAGCAGTTCTTC
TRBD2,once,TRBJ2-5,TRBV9,CASSVGTVAGVGETQYF,TGTGCCAGCAGCGTAGGGACTGTAGCGGGAGTCGGAGAGACCCAGTACTTC
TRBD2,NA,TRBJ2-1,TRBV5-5,CASSPGLAGHNEQFF,TGTGCCAGCAGCCCGGGACTAGCGGGACACAATGAGCAGTTCTTC
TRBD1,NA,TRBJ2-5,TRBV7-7,CASSPWTGEETQYF,TGTGCCAGCAGCCCGTGGACAGGGGAAGAGACCCAGTACTTC
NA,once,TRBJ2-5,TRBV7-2,CASSFIWGDSQQETQYF,TGTGCCAGCAGCTTTATTTGGGGGGACTCTCAACAAGAGACCCAGTACTTC
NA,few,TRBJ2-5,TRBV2,CASSNRVWGETQYF,TGTGCCAGCAGCAACAGGGTTTGGGGAGAGACCCAGTACTTC
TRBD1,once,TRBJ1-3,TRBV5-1,CASSSGGTGFSGNTIYF,TGCGCCAGCAGCTCCGGGGGGACAGGCTTCTCTGGAAACACCATATATTTT
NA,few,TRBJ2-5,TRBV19,CASSMGPWGEAQYF,TGTGCCAGTAGTATGGGACCGTGGGGGGAGGCCCAGTACTTC
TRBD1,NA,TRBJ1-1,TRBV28,CASSFGEQGRTEAFF,TGTGCCAGCAGTTTCGGGGAACAGGGGAGGACTGAAGCTTTCTTT
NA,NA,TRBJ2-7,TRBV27,CASSLRWRGSAYEQYF,TGTGCCAGCAGTTTACGCTGGAGAGGGAGCGCCTACGAGCAGTACTTC
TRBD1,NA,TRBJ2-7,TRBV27,CASSLWGTGSTYEQYF,TGTGCCAGCAGTTTATGGGGGACAGGGTCCACCTACGAGCAGTACTTC
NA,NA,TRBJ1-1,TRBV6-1,CASSEGTSMNTEAFF,TGTGCCAGCAGCGAAGGGACATCCATGAACACTGAAGCTTTCTTT
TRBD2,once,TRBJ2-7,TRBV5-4,CASRPTSGATYEQYF,TGTGCCAGCAGGCCCACAAGCGGGGCTACCTACGAGCAGTACTTC
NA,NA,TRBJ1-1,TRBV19,CASSIVGLTEAFF,TGTGCCAGTAGTATAGTAGGACTCACTGAAGCTTTCTTT
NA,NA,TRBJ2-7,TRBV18,CASSPRDSWYEQYF,TGTGCCAGCTCACCCCGGGACTCTTGGTACGAGCAGTACTTC
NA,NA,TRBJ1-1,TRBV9,CASSPDMTGRGTEAFF,TGTGCCAGCAGCCCGGACATGACAGGTCGGGGCACTGAAGCTTTCTTT
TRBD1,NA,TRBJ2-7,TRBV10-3,CAISLIGQGMYEQYF,TGTGCCATCAGTCTTATCGGACAGGGAATGTACGAGCAGTACTTC